This TCR beta chain was retrieved from a study of cytomegalovirus exposure and HLA in healthy donors. Whole-study results and caveats: There were several of the most significant clusters that appeared linked to common viral pathogens in a later analysis. In a later analysis, an Asian-associated ancestry cluster reportedly showed fewer N-insertions than the approximately 640-donor mean. Later analysis demonstrated an association between a missense DCLRE1C variant and TCR beta V- and J-gene trimming. Some V segments (TRBV6-2 and TRBV6-3 among them) were excluded as indistinguishable.

13 Jbeta primers and 60 Vbeta primers were used for the PCR. Repertoires were generated with immunoSEQ multiplex PCR, while TCRdb's copy carries only in-frame clones and drops some. This sample has 130,000 or so clones, with roughly 80% found just once. A note on this clone: Its specificity is unknown.

The CDR3 has 16 amino acids. Germline assignment: CDR1 LNHNV and CDR2 YYDKDF (reference sequence). With 2 bases clipped from V and 7 bases from J, the junction kept 6 bases outside the gene matches. This clonotype originated in a female donor in good health and CMV-seronegative. The material sequenced was PBMCs. This sequence joins TRBV15 and TRBJ2-1, with 12 nucleotides matching TRBD2. This CDR3 is CATSRRASGGGNEQFF. The CDR3 DNA reads as TGTGCCACCAGCAGAAGGGCTAGCGGGGGGGGTAATGAGCAGTTCTTC.